This T cell receptor beta chain derives from a study of blood T cells in healthy people across ages. In the study overall: Template switching captured about one barcoded beta molecule per two T cells.

General study findings and limits: Long-lived donors carried more naive CD4+ cells and greater diversity than aged donors.

A second PCR, run for roughly 7 to 11 cycles, used a sample-barcoded 5' primer plus a J-beta primer mix. TCRdb processed the 5' RACE reads anew with MiXCR; each CDR3 protein has one entry. In the table there are 1.8 million or so distinct CDR3 sequences, around 40% of which are singletons. This CDR3 region has 16 residues. The ends lost 4 bases at V and 0 bases at J; junction bases unmatched: 5. Germline V CDR1 and CDR2: SGHTA, FQGNSA. This clonotype has just a few counts. The antigen is not known. Peripheral blood was drawn, approximately 9.7 milliliters per donor. The sequence was collected from a human donor in good health. This sequence joins TRBV7-2 and TRBJ1-5; 8 bases agree with TRBD1. Sequencing was performed on blood. CDR3 amino acids: CASSSRTGFSNQPQHF. Here the CDR3 DNA reads TGTGCCAGCAGCTCGCGGACAGGGTTTAGCAATCAGCCCCAGCATTTT.